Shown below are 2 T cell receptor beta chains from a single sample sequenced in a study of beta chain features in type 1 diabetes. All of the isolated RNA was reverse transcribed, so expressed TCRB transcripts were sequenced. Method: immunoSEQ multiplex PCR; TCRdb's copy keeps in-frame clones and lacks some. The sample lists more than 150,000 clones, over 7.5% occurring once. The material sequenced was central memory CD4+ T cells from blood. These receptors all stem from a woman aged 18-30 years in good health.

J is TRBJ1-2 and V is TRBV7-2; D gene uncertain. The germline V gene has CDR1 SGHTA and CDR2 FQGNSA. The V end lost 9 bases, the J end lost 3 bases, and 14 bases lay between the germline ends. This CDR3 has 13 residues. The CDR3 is CASALERHYGYTF. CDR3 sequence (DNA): TGTGCCAGTGCTTTGGAGCGTCACTATGGCTACACCTTC. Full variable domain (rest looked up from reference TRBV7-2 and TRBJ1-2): GAGVSQSPSNKVTEKGKDVELRCDPISGHTALYWYRQSLGQGLEFLIYFQGNSAPDKSGLPSDRFSAERTGGSVSTLTIQRTQQEDSAVYLCASALERHYGYTFGSGTRLTVV.

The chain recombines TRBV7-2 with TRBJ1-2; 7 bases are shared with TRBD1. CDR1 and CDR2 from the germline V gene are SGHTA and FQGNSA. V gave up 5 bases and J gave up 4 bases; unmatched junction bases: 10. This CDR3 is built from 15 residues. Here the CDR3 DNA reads TGTGCCAGCAGCACTCGACAGGGTTTGAGCTATGGCTACACCTTC. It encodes CASSTRQGLSYGYTF.